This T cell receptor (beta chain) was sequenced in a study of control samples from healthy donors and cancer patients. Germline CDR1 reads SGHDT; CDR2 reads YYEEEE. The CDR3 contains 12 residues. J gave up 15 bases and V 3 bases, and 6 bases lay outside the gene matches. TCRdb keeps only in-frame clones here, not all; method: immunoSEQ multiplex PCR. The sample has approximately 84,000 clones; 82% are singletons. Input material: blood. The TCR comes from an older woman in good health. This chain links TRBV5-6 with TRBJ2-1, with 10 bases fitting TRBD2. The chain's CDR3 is CASSSSGRASFF. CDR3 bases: TGTGCCAGCAGCTCCAGCGGGAGGGCGTCGTTCTTC. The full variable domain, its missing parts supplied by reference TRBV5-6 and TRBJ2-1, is DAGVTQSPTHLIKTRGQQVTLRCSPKSGHDTVSWYQQALGQGPQFIFQYYEEEERQRGNFPDRFSGHQFPNYSSELNVNALLLGDSALYLCASSSSGRASFFGPGTRLTVL.